This T cell receptor (beta chain) appears in the sequencing data of a study of cytomegalovirus exposure and HLA in healthy donors. Trimming cost V 6 bases and J 8 bases; bases outside gene matches: 7. The germline V gene has CDR1 MNHNS and CDR2 SASEGT. The CDR3 is 14 amino acids. In the case of this clone: Its antigen is undetermined. The sample carries other DNA sequences with the same CDR3.

Vbeta (60) and Jbeta (13) primers were used in the PCR. Data came from immunoSEQ multiplex PCR; TCRdb stores just in-frame clones and leaves some out. The sample holds fewer than 250,000 clones, around four fifths seen once. Study results and caveats: Reportedly, cytomegalovirus status was diagnosed with high sensitivity and specificity. Analyzed later, most CMV-associated TCR beta chains appeared HLA-restricted. Later work showed greater clonal expansion in HLA-associated TCR beta chains than in equally common others. TCR beta chains numbering some 150 were designated cytomegalovirus-associated.

The sequenced sample was PBMCs. The origin of this receptor is a male donor in good health and CMV-seronegative. The V gene is TRBV6-1, the J gene TRBJ1-4, with 9 positions matching TRBD1. CDR3 nucleotide sequence: TGTGCCAGCAGCCCGGGACAGGGAGGCGAAAAACTGTTTTTT. This sequence encodes CASSPGQGGEKLFF.